The source of this T cell receptor beta chain is a study of cytomegalovirus exposure and HLA in healthy donors. Across the whole study: Caucasian-associated ancestry cluster membership applied to about four fifths of several hundred genotyped donors.

With 60 Vbeta and 13 Jbeta primers, the PCR was carried out. The protocol was immunoSEQ multiplex PCR, while the TCRdb copy is restricted to in-frame clones and leaves out a portion. The data hold some 130,000 clones, with around three quarters observed a single time. Points on this clone: Its antigen is not identified.

Study results and caveats: At a 0.05 false discovery rate, a later analysis found about 17,000 TCR beta sequences to be associated with HLA alleles.

V lost 5 bases to trimming and J lost 8 bases; unmatched junction nucleotides: 13. Germline values: CDR1 SGHTA, CDR2 FQGNSA. The CDR3 is made up of 16 amino acids. The clonotype was recovered from a man aged 35 to 55 in good health and CMV-seronegative. Material: PBMCs. V usage is TRBV7-2 and J usage is TRBJ2-2; 8 bases fit TRBD1. CDR3: CASSKARGQGLGELFF. The DNA for the CDR3 is TGTGCCAGCAGCAAAGCCCGCGGACAGGGTTTAGGGGAGCTGTTTTTT.